This T cell receptor beta chain was profiled in a study of T cells in Graves' hyperthyroidism and ophthalmopathy. General study results and limits: Ophthalmopathy was model-predicted a median about 6.9 months pre-onset.

TCR beta CDR3 regions were amplified from RNA transcripts. During a first-round RT-PCR of the TCR CDR3, the HTBI primer set was used. MiXCR, applied by TCRdb to the multiplex PCR reads, yields one record per CDR3 protein. Among hundreds of thousands of distinct CDR3 sequences listed, around a quarter were seen once. Many counts were recorded for this clonotype. The antigen remains undetermined. This CDR3 region has 13 residues. Looked up from germline, CDR1 is MNHNS and CDR2 is SASEGT. The V gene lost 6 bases and the J gene lost 4 bases, with 9 bases spanning the gap. The sample comprised blood. The source is a woman aged 25-40 years with Graves' ophthalmopathy. The chain carries TRBV6-1 and TRBJ2-2; TRBD2 is a possible D gene (5 bases). CDR3 residues: CASRSSGTGELFF. The CDR3 DNA sequence: TGTGCCAGCAGGTCCAGCGGCACCGGGGAGCTGTTTTTT.